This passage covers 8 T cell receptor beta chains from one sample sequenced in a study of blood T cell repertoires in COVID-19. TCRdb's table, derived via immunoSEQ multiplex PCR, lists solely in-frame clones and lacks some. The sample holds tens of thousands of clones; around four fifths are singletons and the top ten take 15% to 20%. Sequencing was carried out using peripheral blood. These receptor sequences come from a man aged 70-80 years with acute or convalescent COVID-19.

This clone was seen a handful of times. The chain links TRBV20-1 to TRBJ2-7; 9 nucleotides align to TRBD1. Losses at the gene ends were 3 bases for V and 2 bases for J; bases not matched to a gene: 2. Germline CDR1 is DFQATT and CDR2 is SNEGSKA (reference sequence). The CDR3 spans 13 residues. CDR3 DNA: TGCAGTGCTAGTTGGGACAGGGCCTACGAGCAGTACTTC. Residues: CSASWDRAYEQYF.

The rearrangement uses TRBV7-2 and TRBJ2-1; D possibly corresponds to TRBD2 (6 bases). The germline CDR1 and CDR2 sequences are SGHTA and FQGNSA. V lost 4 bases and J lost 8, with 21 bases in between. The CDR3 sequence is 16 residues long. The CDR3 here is CASSSPGTAILDEQFF. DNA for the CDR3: TGTGCCAGCAGCTCTCCCGGGACTGCCATCCTGGATGAGCAGTTCTTC.

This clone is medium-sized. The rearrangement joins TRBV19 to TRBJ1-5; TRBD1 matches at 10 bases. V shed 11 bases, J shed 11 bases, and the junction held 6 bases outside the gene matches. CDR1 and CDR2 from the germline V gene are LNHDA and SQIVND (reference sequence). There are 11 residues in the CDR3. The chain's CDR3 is CAGGQGLTQHF. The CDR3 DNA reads TGTGCCGGGGGACAGGGGCTAACCCAGCATTTT.

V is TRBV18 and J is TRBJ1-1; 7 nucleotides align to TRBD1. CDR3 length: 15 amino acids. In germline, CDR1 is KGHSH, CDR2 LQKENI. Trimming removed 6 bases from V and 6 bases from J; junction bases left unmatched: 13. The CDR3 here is CASSPGTDRWAEAFF. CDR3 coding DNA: TGTGCCAGCTCCCCGGGGACAGACAGGTGGGCTGAAGCTTTCTTT. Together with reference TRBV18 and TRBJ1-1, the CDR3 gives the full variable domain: NAGVMQNPRHLVRRRGQEARLRCSPMKGHSHVYWYRQLPEEGLKFMVYLQKENIIDESGMPKERFSAEFPKEGPSILRIQQVVRGDSAAYFCASSPGTDRWAEAFFGQGTRLTVV.

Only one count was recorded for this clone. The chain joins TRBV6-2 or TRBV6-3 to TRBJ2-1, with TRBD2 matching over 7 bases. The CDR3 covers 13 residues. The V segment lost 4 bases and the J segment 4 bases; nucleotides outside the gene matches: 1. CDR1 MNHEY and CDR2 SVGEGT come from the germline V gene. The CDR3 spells CASSWGGYNEQFF. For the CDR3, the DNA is TGTGCCAGCAGTTGGGGGGGGTACAATGAGCAGTTCTTC.

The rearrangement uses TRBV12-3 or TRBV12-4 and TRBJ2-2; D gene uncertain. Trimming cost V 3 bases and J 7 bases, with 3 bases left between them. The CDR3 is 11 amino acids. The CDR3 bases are TGTGCCAGCAGTTTCGGCGGGGAGCTGTTTTTT. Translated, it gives CASSFGGELFF.

CDR3 sequence (DNA): TGTGCCAGCAGCCCAAGAGGGGGGACTAGCTCCTCCTACAATGAGCAGTTCTTC. Protein: CASSPRGGTSSSYNEQFF. The genes are TRBV11-3 and TRBJ2-1; TRBD2 matches 9 bases. After removal of 5 bases from V and 0 bases from J, the junction contained 11 bases not matched to a gene. CDR1 is SGHNT and CDR2 is YENEEA in the germline V gene. This CDR3 spans 18 amino acids.

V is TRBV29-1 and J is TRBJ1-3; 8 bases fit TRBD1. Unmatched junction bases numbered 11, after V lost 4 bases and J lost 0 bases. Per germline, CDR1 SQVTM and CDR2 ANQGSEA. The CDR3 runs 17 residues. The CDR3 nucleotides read TGCAGCGTTGGGGGACAGGTACATGACCGCTCTGGAAACACCATATATTTT. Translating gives CSVGGQVHDRSGNTIYF.